This T cell receptor (beta chain) was captured by sequencing in a study of OX40 agonist ivuxolimab in advanced cancers. Study-level background: At 0.01 to 10 mg/kg, ivuxolimab was administered intravenously to patients every 2 weeks. Allowance was made for prior anti-PD-1, anti-PD-L1 or anti-CTLA-4 therapy, and 35% to 40% had some. Study-level points and caveats: Averaged across samples, CD8+ T cells carried more expanded clones than CD4+ did.

At baseline, cycle 4 day 1, and cycle 7 day 1, blood was sampled. Profiling relied on immunoSEQ multiplex PCR, and the TCRdb table lists in-frame clones only, not all of them. The sample records under 65,000 clones, 91% being singletons. This CDR3 is 13 amino acids long. Germline V CDR1 and CDR2: LNHDA, SQIVND (reference sequence). Between the trimmed V and J ends, which lost 5 bases and 0 bases, there was a span of 5 bases. A remark on this clone: Antigen specificity is unknown.

The chain has TRBV19 and TRBJ1-5; D unclear. Specimen: CD4+ or CD8+ T cells sorted from blood, collected in a trial of the OX40 agonist ivuxolimab. The TCR comes from an adult with an advanced solid tumor such as melanoma, head and neck, liver or kidney cancer. This chain's CDR3 is CASSRISNQPQHF. DNA for the CDR3: TGTGCCAGTAGTCGAATTAGCAATCAGCCCCAGCATTTT. The whole variable domain, remainder taken from reference TRBV19 and TRBJ1-5, is DGGITQSPKYLFRKEGQNVTLSCEQNLNHDAMYWYRQDPGQGLRLIYYSQIVNDFQKGDIAEGYSVSREKKESFPLTVTSAQKNPTAFYLCASSRISNQPQHFGDGTRLSIL.